These 28 T cell receptor beta chains originate from one sample sequenced in a study of blood T cells in healthy people across ages. PCR was performed a second time for roughly 7 to 11 cycles using a sample-barcoded 5' primer and a J-beta primer mix. TCRdb reanalysed the 5' RACE reads using MiXCR and keeps one entry per CDR3 protein. The sample contains roughly 800,000 distinct CDR3 sequences, over 45% of which appear only once. The material sequenced was blood. The receptors come from a man under 40 in good health.

This clonotype occurred a few times. V and J are TRBV12-3 or TRBV12-4 and TRBJ1-4, with D hard to call. The CDR3 length is 12 residues. V was cut by 8 bases and J by 8 bases, with 12 bases left in between. CDR3 bases: TGTGCCAGCCGGATGGGCGGCGAAAAACTGTTTTTT. Protein: CASRMGGEKLFF.

This clonotype appeared a few times. DNA for the CDR3: TGCAGTGCTCAAAATCCGGGCTTATTCTACGAGCAGTACTTC. Its protein is CSAQNPGLFYEQYF. V is TRBV20-1 and J is TRBJ2-7; no reliable D call. V lost 5 bases, J lost 3 bases, and 17 bases lay in between. The germline gives CDR1 DFQATT, CDR2 SNEGSKA (reference sequence). The CDR3 totals 14 residues.

The chain has TRBV20-1 and TRBJ2-1; D is unresolved. The J call may be in error: the DNA end matches TRBJ2-7 better. The length of the CDR3 is 13 residues. Germline assignment: CDR1 DFQATT and CDR2 SNEGSKA (reference sequence). CDR3 region: CSARGPSYNEQYF. The CDR3 bases are TGCAGTGCTAGAGGGCCTTCCTACAATGAGCAGTACTTC.

The genes are TRBV10-3 and TRBJ2-1; 9 bases align to TRBD2. The CDR3 consists of 13 residues. Germline V gene sequence: CDR1 ENHRY, CDR2 SYGVKD. Trimming took 8 bases from V and 7 from J; bases not matched to a gene: 6. The CDR3 here is CAIRGSGSNEQFF. CDR3 bases: TGTGCCATCCGGGGTAGCGGGAGTAATGAGCAGTTCTTC.

This clonotype was observed a handful of times. V is TRBV7-9 and J is TRBJ1-2; a possible D gene is TRBD1 (6 bases). Germline-derived CDR1 and CDR2 are SEHNR and FQNEAQ (reference sequence). CDR3 length: 12 amino acids. V lost 7 bases to trimming and J lost 4 bases, with 10 bases between them. As DNA, the CDR3 is TGTGCCAGCACCGGGGGCTCCTATGGCTACACCTTC. Amino acid sequence: CASTGGSYGYTF.

This clonotype occurred a few times. This chain connects TRBV28 to TRBJ2-5, with no clear D. V lost 5 bases, J lost 5 bases, and 12 bases lay in between. The CDR3 is made up of 13 amino acids. The germline CDR1 and CDR2 sequences are MDHEN and SYDVKM. In DNA, the CDR3 is TGTGCCAGCAGTGGTTTGGGCTGGGAGACCCAGTACTTC. This sequence encodes CASSGLGWETQYF.

The CDR3 here is CASSRGLVETQYF. CDR3 in DNA: TGTGCCAGCAGTCGAGGACTAGTCGAGACCCAGTACTTC. The J gene is TRBJ2-5, the V gene TRBV3-1; 7 bases are shared with TRBD2. After removal of 6 bases from V and 5 bases from J, the junction contained 6 bases not matched to a gene. CDR1 is LGHDT, CDR2 YNNKEL, per germline (reference sequence). This CDR3 region has 13 residues.

This clonotype has just a few counts. The chain carries TRBV2 and TRBJ1-2, with 8 positions matching TRBD1. V trimming: 8 bases; J trimming: 8 bases; junction bases outside the gene matches: 10. The CDR3 covers 13 residues. Germline V gene data show CDR1 as SNHLY and CDR2 as FYNNEI. CDR3 bases: TGTGCCAGCCACGGACAGGGAAGAGGCGGCTACACCTTC. This encodes CASHGQGRGGYTF.

This sequence joins TRBV6-2 or TRBV6-3 and TRBJ1-1; perhaps TRBD1 as D (5 bases). Germline V gene sequence: CDR1 MNHEY, CDR2 SVGEGT. This CDR3 comprises 13 residues. V lost 5 bases and J lost 5, with 12 bases in between. CDR3 sequence (DNA): TGTGCCAGCAGTGAAGGGGTAAGGACTGAAGCTTTCTTT. Its translation: CASSEGVRTEAFF.

The rearrangement uses TRBV9 and TRBJ2-3; 10 nucleotides line up with TRBD2. CDR1 SGDLS and CDR2 YYNGEE come from the germline V gene. The trim removed 2 bases at V and 1 base at J, leaving 4 bases unmatched. The CDR3 has 16 residues. In nucleotides, the CDR3 is TGTGCCAGCAGCGTGTCCGGGACTAGCGGCACAGATACGCAGTATTTT. Translated: CASSVSGTSGTDTQYF.

The table lists this clonotype with a few counts. The chain combines TRBV20-1 with TRBJ1-5, with 7 bases that match TRBD1. The V gene's germline CDR1 is DFQATT and CDR2 SNEGSKA (reference sequence). The V and J ends lost 4 bases and 1 base, in that order; junction bases with no gene match: 1. This CDR3 comprises 13 residues. The CDR3 nucleotides read TGCAGTGCTACGGGACAGAGCAATCAGCCCCAGCATTTT. Translated, it gives CSATGQSNQPQHF.

In its sample, this clonotype was seen a few times. The chain uses TRBV7-8 and TRBJ2-7; D remains ambiguous. Germline CDR1 is SGHVS and CDR2 is FQNEAQ. The CDR3 totals 13 residues. V was trimmed by 4 bases and J by 0 bases, leaving 7 bases between them. The CDR3 reads CASSWGGSYEQYF. The CDR3 nucleotides read TGTGCCAGCAGCTGGGGTGGCTCCTACGAGCAGTACTTC.

V and J are TRBV29-1 and TRBJ2-7, with 10 bases fitting TRBD1. The CDR3 sequence is 17 residues long. Germline CDR1 SQVTM, CDR2 ANQGSEA. J gave up 2 bases and V 6 bases, and 16 bases lay outside the gene matches. The CDR3 DNA follows: TGCAGCGTGCGGGGGGTTATCGGACAGGGGGACACCTACGAGCAGTACTTC. This translates into CSVRGVIGQGDTYEQYF.

The chain combines TRBV7-9 with TRBJ1-2; TRBD1 agrees at 7 bases. In germline, CDR1 is SEHNR, CDR2 FQNEAQ (reference sequence). V was clipped by 5 bases and J by 7 bases; unmatched bases: 13. The CDR3 spans 15 residues. The CDR3 here is CASSKGGGQLGGYTF. CDR3 coding DNA: TGTGCCAGCAGCAAAGGCGGGGGACAGCTCGGTGGCTACACCTTC.

The chain is built from TRBV5-5 and TRBJ1-4; D remains unclear. V was pared by 5 bases and J by 0 bases, with 17 bases between. CDR1 is SGHKS, CDR2 YYEKEE, per germline (reference sequence). This CDR3 comprises 17 residues. CDR3 loop: CASRLGWTVATNEKLFF. The CDR3 nucleotides are TGTGCCAGCAGACTCGGCTGGACGGTTGCAACTAATGAAAAACTGTTTTTT. The entire variable domain, with the rest obtained from reference TRBV5-5 and TRBJ1-4, is as follows: DAGVTQSPTHLIKTRGQQVTLRCSPISGHKSVSWYQQVLGQGPQFIFQYYEKEERGRGNFPDRFSARQFPNYSSELNVNALLLGDSALYLCASRLGWTVATNEKLFFGSGTQLSVL.

The table lists this clonotype with a few counts. The rearrangement links TRBV7-3 to TRBJ2-1; 9 bases are shared with TRBD1. The J call may be faulty, since TRBJ2-7 better matches the DNA end. Germline loops: CDR1 SGHTA, CDR2 FQGTGA. The CDR3 sequence is 16 residues long. The CDR3 sequence is CASSLSGTGKYNEQYF. The CDR3 DNA reads as TGTGCCAGCAGCTTAAGTGGGACAGGGAAATACAATGAGCAGTACTTC.

The genes are TRBV7-2 and TRBJ2-7; 7 bases map to TRBD2. The V segment lost 3 bases and the J segment 2 bases; nucleotides outside the gene matches: 7. Germline CDR1 is SGHTA and CDR2 is FQGNSA. This CDR3 contains 15 residues. CDR3 sequence reads: CASSFGGGEAYEQYF. The CDR3 nucleotides read TGTGCCAGCAGCTTCGGCGGGGGTGAGGCCTACGAGCAGTACTTC.

J is TRBJ2-7 and V is TRBV7-9; no firm D call. Trimming left V 4 bases short and J 0 bases short, with 16 bases between. The CDR3 extends over 16 amino acids. Germline V CDR1 and CDR2: SEHNR, FQNEAQ (reference sequence). The DNA of the CDR3 is TGTGCCAGCAGCTCTCGTGATGGCGGAATCTCCTACGAGCAGTACTTC. Residues: CASSSRDGGISYEQYF. The entire variable domain, with the rest obtained from reference TRBV7-9 and TRBJ2-7, is as follows: DTGVSQNPRHKITKRGQNVTFRCDPISEHNRLYWYRQTLGQGPEFLTYFQNEAQLEKSRLLSDRFSAERPKGSFSTLEIQRTEQGDSAMYLCASSSRDGGISYEQYFGPGTRLTVT.

On this clonotype itself: A read error may account for a junction end that differs from germline. J is TRBJ2-7 and V is TRBV15; TRBD1 aligns across 7 bases. There are 13 residues in the CDR3. Germline V CDR1 and CDR2: LNHNV, YYDKDF (reference sequence). CDR3 DNA: TGTGGCACCAGCAGGGACAGTTCCTACGAGCAGTACTTC. This gives the protein CGTSRDSSYEQYF.

The gene calls are TRBV6-6 and TRBJ1-5; 8 nucleotides line up with TRBD1. The CDR3 is 15 residues long. Germline V gives CDR1 MNHNY, CDR2 SVGAGI (reference sequence). The V segment lost 2 bases and the J segment 5 bases; nucleotides outside the gene matches: 5. The CDR3 DNA reads TGTGCCAGCAGTTACGGACGACAGGGGTATCAGCCCCAGCATTTT. Residues: CASSYGRQGYQPQHF.

V gene TRBV4-2 combines with J gene TRBJ2-7; D may be TRBD2 (6 bases). The germline V and J ends were trimmed by 1 base and 2 bases, with 24 bases remaining between them. This CDR3 is built from 19 residues. The germline V gene has CDR1 LGHNA and CDR2 YNFKEQ. CDR3: CASSQVMFGGVDPTYEQYF. In nucleotides, the CDR3 is TGTGCCAGCAGCCAAGTTATGTTCGGGGGAGTCGATCCCACCTACGAGCAGTACTTC.

V is TRBV20-1 and J is TRBJ2-7; no definite D call. The last part of the DNA fits TRBJ2-5 better; the J call may be wrong. Germline V gene data show CDR1 as DFQATT and CDR2 as SNEGSKA (reference sequence). CDR3 size: 14 residues. The CDR3 bases are TGCAGTGCTTGGCTAGATCGTATCCGAGAGACCCAGTACTTC. Protein sequence: CSAWLDRIRETQYF.

The chain couples TRBV10-3 to TRBJ2-7, with 7 bases that match TRBD2. The CDR3 consists of 15 residues. Trimming at V came to 6 bases and at J to 2 bases, leaving 10 bases not matched to a gene. Germline V CDR1 and CDR2: ENHRY, SYGVKD. CDR3 nucleotides: TGTGCCATCAGCGACAGAGCGGGGACCCCCTACGAGCAGTACTTC. Translating it yields CAISDRAGTPYEQYF.

This chain uses TRBV4-2 with TRBJ2-5, with D unresolved. The CDR3 runs 15 residues. Germline assignment: CDR1 LGHNA and CDR2 YNFKEQ. V was trimmed by 1 base and J by 5 bases, leaving 14 bases between them. The CDR3 region has the DNA TGTGCCAGCAGCCAAGCCGACCAACCTGAGGAGACCCAGTACTTC. Translated, it gives CASSQADQPEETQYF.

This clonotype was seen just once. This chain connects TRBV5-1 to TRBJ1-4; D remains ambiguous. The CDR3 sequence is 16 residues long. V lost 0 bases and J lost 4, with 13 bases in between. CDR1 is SGHRS, CDR2 YFSETQ, per germline. Here the CDR3 reads CASSLGLNYLNEKLFF. In DNA form, the CDR3 reads TGCGCCAGCAGCTTGGGTCTTAATTACCTTAATGAAAAACTGTTTTTT.

The rearrangement links TRBV25-1 to TRBJ2-1; D remains unclear. V lost 1 base, J lost 2 bases, and 12 bases lay in between. The CDR3 runs to 16 residues. In germline, CDR1 is MGHDK, CDR2 SYGVNS. CDR3 region: CASSESAVTPYNEQFF. The CDR3 DNA reads TGTGCCAGCAGTGAATCGGCAGTGACCCCCTACAATGAGCAGTTCTTC.

The table lists this clonotype with a few counts. The genes are TRBV4-3 and TRBJ2-5, with no clear D. Looked up from germline, CDR1 is LGHNA and CDR2 is YSLEER. V lost 1 base to trimming and J lost 2 bases, with 8 bases between them. The length of the CDR3 is 14 residues. The CDR3: CASSQAGRQETQYF. In DNA, the CDR3 is TGCGCCAGCAGCCAAGCCGGACGGCAAGAGACCCAGTACTTC.

The rearrangement uses TRBV10-3 and TRBJ2-7; tentatively, D is TRBD2 (7 bases). Germline values: CDR1 ENHRY, CDR2 SYGVKD. Trimming shortened V by 10 bases and J by 5 bases, and 18 bases separated the two germline ends. The CDR3 is 13 amino acids. CDR3 amino acids: CATMAVGGDEQYF. CDR3 nucleotides: TGTGCCACAATGGCCGTAGGGGGGGACGAGCAGTACTTC.